One T cell receptor beta chain is described in this entry. The CDR3 consists of 20 residues. The V gene end was trimmed by 3 bases and the J gene end by 2 bases; junction bases not matched to a gene: 15. Germline CDR1 and CDR2: MNHNS and SASEGT. This specimen comes from a study of blood T cell repertoires in COVID-19. Sequenced by immunoSEQ multiplex PCR; TCRdb stores in-frame clones only, minus some. The sample lists roughly 190,000 clones; roughly nine tenths were seen once. This TCR was recovered from a woman in her thirties or forties in a cohort exposed to, infected with or recovered from COVID-19 (not recorded which). The sequencing sample was made of PBMCs or T cells enriched from blood (not recorded which). V is TRBV6-1 and J is TRBJ2-6; the match to TRBD1 covers 8 bases. As DNA, the CDR3 is TGTGCCAGCAGTGACATGCTCGTTGGACAGGGTAGGACTGGGGCCAACGTCCTGACTTTC. This codes for CASSDMLVGQGRTGANVLTF.